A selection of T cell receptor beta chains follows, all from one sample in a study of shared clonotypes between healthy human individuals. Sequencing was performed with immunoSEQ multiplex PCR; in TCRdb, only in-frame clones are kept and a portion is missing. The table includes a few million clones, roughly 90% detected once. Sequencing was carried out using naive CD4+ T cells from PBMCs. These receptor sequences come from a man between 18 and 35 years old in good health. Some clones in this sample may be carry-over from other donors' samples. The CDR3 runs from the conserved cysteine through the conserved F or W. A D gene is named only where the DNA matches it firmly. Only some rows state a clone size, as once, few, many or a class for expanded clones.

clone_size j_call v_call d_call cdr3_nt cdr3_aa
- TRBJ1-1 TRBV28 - TGTGCCAGCAGTTATACCGGGACACGGAACACTGAAGCTTTCTTT CASSYTGTRNTEAFF
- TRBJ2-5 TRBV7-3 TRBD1 TGTGCCAGCAGCGGACAGGGACAAGAGACCCAGTACTTC CASSGQGQETQYF
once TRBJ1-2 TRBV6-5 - TGTGCCAGCAGTTTGGGACGATGGGGCTATGGCTACACCTTC CASSLGRWGYGYTF
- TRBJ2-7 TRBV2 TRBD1 TGTGCCAGCACCAGGGGGCCTTCCGAGCAGTACTTC CASTRGPSEQYF
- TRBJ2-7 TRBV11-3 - TGTGCCAGCAGCTTAAGGGGGAGGGACTACGAGCAGTACTTC CASSLRGRDYEQYF
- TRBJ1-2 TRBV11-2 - TGTGCCAGCAGCTTAGAAACGGCAGATGGCTACACCTTC CASSLETADGYTF
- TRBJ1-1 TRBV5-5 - TGTGCCAGCACCTGGGGAGGGAGGGACACTGAAGCTTTCTTT CASTWGGRDTEAFF
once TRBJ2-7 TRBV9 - TGTGCCAGCAGCGTAGGGCCTAGCGACCCCTACGAGCAGTACTTC CASSVGPSDPYEQYF
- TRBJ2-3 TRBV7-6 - TGTGCCAGCAGCTTTCGGAGCGCTAGCACAGATACGCAGTATTTT CASSFRSASTDTQYF
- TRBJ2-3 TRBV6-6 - TGTGCCAGCAGACCGGGGCAGCCTACAGATACGCAGTATTTT CASRPGQPTDTQYF
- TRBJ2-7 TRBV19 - TGTGCCAGTAGTACTACCTCAACCTACGAGCAGTACTTC CASSTTSTYEQYF
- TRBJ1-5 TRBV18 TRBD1 TGTGCCAGCTCACCAGAAGGGACAGTTTACAATCAGCCCCAGCATTTT CASSPEGTVYNQPQHF
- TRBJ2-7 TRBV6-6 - TGTGCCAGCAGTTTACGTCTGAGCTCCTACGAGCAGTACTTC CASSLRLSSYEQYF